This TCR beta chain was sequenced during a study of blood T cell repertoires in COVID-19. Looking at the study overall: The United States, Italy and Spain supplied acute and convalescent COVID-19 samples.

The authors' processing: Estimates of nucleated cell counts were drawn from the amplification of reference gene primers. Libraries were prepared by immunoSEQ multiplex PCR; TCRdb keeps only in-frame clonotypes and omits some of them. V and J calls and clone size come straight from that table; D and trimming were deduced from the DNA. Of roughly 35,000 clones listed, about 80% are singletons. The CDR3 covers 20 residues. Germline V gene data show CDR1 as SGHVS and CDR2 as FNYEAQ. The V and J ends lost 3 bases and 0 bases respectively, with 24 bases between them. The chain links TRBV7-6 to TRBJ2-1, with a tentative D call TRBD2 (6 bases). The sequencing input was peripheral blood. The sequence was obtained from an elderly man with acute or convalescent COVID-19. This chain's CDR3 is CASSFRAGGTLKRSYNEQFF. The CDR3 region has the DNA TGTGCCAGCAGCTTCCGAGCGGGTGGGACCCTGAAACGCTCCTACAATGAGCAGTTCTTC.